A single sample gave rise to the 25 T cell receptor beta chains below, sequenced in a study of control samples from healthy donors and cancer patients. Data came from immunoSEQ multiplex PCR; TCRdb stores just in-frame clones and leaves some out. The sample records more than 95,000 clones, roughly 91% being singletons. The sample taken for sequencing was PBMCs. Receptors were obtained from a man aged 55 to 70 with lung cancer.

V gene TRBV18 combines with J gene TRBJ1-2; TRBD1 agrees at 9 bases. In germline, CDR1 is KGHSH, CDR2 LQKENI. The V and J ends lost 8 bases and 8 bases, in that order; junction bases with no gene match: 9. The CDR3 extends over 13 amino acids. The CDR3 loop is CASRTGEARGYTF. The DNA for the CDR3 is TGTGCCAGCCGGACAGGGGAAGCACGGGGCTACACCTTC. The entire variable domain, with the rest obtained from reference TRBV18 and TRBJ1-2, is as follows: NAGVMQNPRHLVRRRGQEARLRCSPMKGHSHVYWYRQLPEEGLKFMVYLQKENIIDESGMPKERFSAEFPKEGPSILRIQQVVRGDSAAYFCASRTGEARGYTFGSGTRLTVV.

The genes are TRBV5-1 and TRBJ1-3; TRBD1 agrees at 8 bases. After removal of 4 bases from V and 1 base from J, the junction contained 4 bases not matched to a gene. In germline, CDR1 is SGHRS, CDR2 YFSETQ. There are 15 residues in the CDR3. The CDR3 bases are TGCGCCAGCAGCCTACAGGGGGTGTCTGGAAACACCATATATTTT. This codes for CASSLQGVSGNTIYF.

The J gene is TRBJ1-3, the V gene TRBV15, with D hard to call. Germline V lookup: CDR1 LNHNV, CDR2 YYDKDF (reference sequence). The CDR3 loop spans 16 amino acids. V lost 0 bases and J lost 0, with 9 bases in between. CDR3 region: CATSRDQVISGNTIYF. The CDR3 DNA reads as TGTGCCACCAGCAGAGATCAAGTCATCTCTGGAAACACCATATATTTT.

This chain joins TRBV11-2 and TRBJ2-7; no clear D. V lost 5 bases to trimming and J lost 4 bases, with 18 bases between them. Germline-derived CDR1 and CDR2 are SGHAT and FQNNGV. The CDR3 is 15 amino acids. The CDR3 spells CASSVLPLAPYEQYF. The CDR3 DNA sequence: TGTGCCAGCAGCGTCCTGCCCCTGGCTCCTTACGAGCAGTACTTC.

The V call is TRBV9, the J call TRBJ1-3; D unclear. Deletions cut 3 bases from V and 0 bases from J, with 16 bases between. CDR3 length equals 17 residues. Germline V CDR1 and CDR2: SGDLS, YYNGEE. Here the CDR3 reads CASSAGQNDFSGNTIYF. The CDR3 DNA follows: TGTGCCAGCAGCGCGGGTCAAAATGACTTCTCTGGAAACACCATATATTTT.

This chain connects TRBV7-2 to TRBJ1-1; D is ambiguous. Germline lookup yields CDR1 SGHTA and CDR2 FQGNSA. The ends were cut back, 4 bases at V and 4 bases at J, with 10 bases in the middle. The CDR3 spans 13 residues. The CDR3 DNA is TGTGCCAGCAGCTGGTCCGGGAGCACTGAAGCTTTCTTT. Protein: CASSWSGSTEAFF. Together with reference TRBV7-2 and TRBJ1-1, the CDR3 gives the full variable domain: GAGVSQSPSNKVTEKGKDVELRCDPISGHTALYWYRQSLGQGLEFLIYFQGNSAPDKSGLPSDRFSAERTGGSVSTLTIQRTQQEDSAVYLCASSWSGSTEAFFGQGTRLTVV.

The chain recombines TRBV6-5 with TRBJ2-7, with D maybe TRBD1 (5 bases). CDR1 is MNHEY, CDR2 SVGAGI, per germline. The V and J ends lost 0 bases and 2 bases respectively, with 14 bases between them. CDR3 length: 16 amino acids. CDR3 coding DNA: TGTGCCAGCAGTTACTCGGCAGGGAATTTTGCCTACGAGCAGTACTTC. Amino acid sequence: CASSYSAGNFAYEQYF.

The J gene is TRBJ2-5, the V gene TRBV12-3 or TRBV12-4, with D unclear. The V gene lost 2 bases and the J gene lost 5 bases, with 9 bases spanning the gap. CDR3 length equals 13 residues. CDR3 protein: CASSLSLRETQYF. The DNA of the CDR3 is TGTGCCAGCAGTTTAAGCCTTCGGGAGACCCAGTACTTC.

The chain carries TRBV27 and TRBJ2-1, with D perhaps TRBD1 (5 bases). V was cut by 5 bases and J by 7 bases, with 15 bases left in between. CDR1 and CDR2 (germline): MNHEY, SMNVEV (reference sequence). This CDR3 contains 14 residues. The CDR3 DNA reads as TGTGCCAGCAGTAACCAAAGGACAAGTAATGAGCAGTTCTTC. It translates to CASSNQRTSNEQFF.

The rearrangement joins TRBV6-5 to TRBJ1-1; 9 bases fit TRBD1. With V trimmed by 6 bases and J by 6 bases, 8 bases remained unmatched. This CDR3 has 14 residues. In germline, CDR1 is MNHEY, CDR2 SVGAGI. The CDR3 protein is CASSSGTGRAEAFF. The CDR3 DNA reads as TGTGCCAGCAGCTCTGGGACAGGGAGGGCTGAAGCTTTCTTT.

J is TRBJ2-7 and V is TRBV5-1, with 7 bases identical to TRBD1. Trimming cost V 4 bases and J 1 base; bases outside gene matches: 5. CDR3 length: 14 residues. The V gene's germline CDR1 is SGHRS and CDR2 YFSETQ. The CDR3 DNA reads as TGCGCCAGCAGCATAGTGACAGGGTCCTACGAGCAGTACTTC. Protein product: CASSIVTGSYEQYF.

The chain employs TRBV9 and TRBJ2-3, with D possibly being TRBD1 (6 bases). With 1 base removed from V and 6 bases from J, the gap between germline ends came to 9 bases. The CDR3 sequence is 13 residues long. CDR1 and CDR2 from the germline V gene are SGDLS and YYNGEE. The CDR3 spells CASSVQGTDTQYF. The DNA for the CDR3 is TGTGCCAGCAGCGTACAGGGGACGGATACGCAGTATTTT.

This rearrangement joins TRBV2 to TRBJ1-5; 7 bases align to TRBD1. The CDR3 extends over 12 amino acids. The V gene end was trimmed by 10 bases and the J gene end by 6 bases; junction bases not matched to a gene: 6. Germline-derived CDR1 and CDR2 are SNHLY and FYNNEI. In DNA form, the CDR3 reads TGTGCCACGCGACAGGGCAGTCAGCCCCAGCATTTT. Translating gives CATRQGSQPQHF.

This rearrangement joins TRBV7-9 to TRBJ2-5; D possibly corresponds to TRBD2 (5 bases). Germline loops: CDR1 SEHNR, CDR2 FQNEAQ (reference sequence). Trimming removed 3 bases from V and 0 bases from J, with 11 bases in between. This CDR3 contains 15 residues. This CDR3 reads CASSLGAGHQETQYF. CDR3 sequence (DNA): TGTGCCAGCAGCTTGGGTGCGGGCCACCAAGAGACCCAGTACTTC.

This chain connects TRBV5-1 to TRBJ2-3, with 13 bases identical to TRBD2. The germline V gene encodes CDR1 SGHRS and CDR2 YFSETQ. V lost 3 bases to trimming and J lost 5 bases; unmatched junction nucleotides: 6. The length of the CDR3 is 16 residues. The CDR3 spells CASSSGTSGDIDTQYF. As DNA, the CDR3 is TGCGCCAGCAGCTCCGGGACTAGCGGGGATATAGATACGCAGTATTTT. The variable domain in full, completed from reference TRBV5-1 and TRBJ2-3, reads KAGVTQTPRYLIKTRGQQVTLSCSPISGHRSVSWYQQTPGQGLQFLFEYFSETQRNKGNFPGRFSGRQFSNSRSEMNVSTLELGDSALYLCASSSGTSGDIDTQYFGPGTRLTVL.

The chain couples TRBV30 to TRBJ2-7; TRBD1 aligns across 7 bases. The CDR3 loop spans 11 amino acids. Germline V gene sequence: CDR1 GTSNPN, CDR2 SVGIG (reference sequence). Germline trimming cut 7 bases from V and 6 bases from J; bases unmatched to any gene: 6. CDR3 amino acids: CALRQGSEQYV. CDR3 DNA sequence: TGTGCCTTGAGACAGGGTTCCGAGCAGTACGTC.

The chain has TRBV5-5 and TRBJ1-1; D is perhaps TRBD1 (6 bases). Germline CDR1 SGHKS, CDR2 YYEKEE (reference sequence). This CDR3 spans 13 amino acids. Trimming cost V 3 bases and J 6 bases, with 12 bases left between them. The CDR3 DNA reads TGTGCCAGCAGCTCCCAGGGGATCGCTGAAGCTTTCTTT. Amino acid sequence: CASSSQGIAEAFF.

V gene TRBV5-1 combines with J gene TRBJ2-2; D may be TRBD2 (5 bases). The V gene's germline CDR1 is SGHRS and CDR2 YFSETQ. The CDR3 spans 15 residues. Trimming pared 4 bases from V and 6 bases from J, leaving 16 bases between. The CDR3 bases are TGCGCCAGCAGCGCCGGGATACTGAAGGCCGGGGAGCTGTTTTTT. Protein product: CASSAGILKAGELFF.

The chain combines TRBV18 with TRBJ2-2; 9 bases fit TRBD1. J gave up 4 bases and V 5 bases, and 14 bases lay outside the gene matches. This CDR3 spans 18 amino acids. The V gene's germline CDR1 is KGHSH and CDR2 LQKENI. The CDR3 nucleotides read TGTGCCAGCTCATTAGCCGGGACAGGGCTCGGCGGCACCGGGGAGCTGTTTTTT. This sequence encodes CASSLAGTGLGGTGELFF.

This clone was seen just once. The rearrangement links TRBV2 to TRBJ1-3, with 9 bases fitting TRBD1. Losses at the gene ends were 6 bases for V and 4 bases for J; bases not matched to a gene: 10. The CDR3 covers 16 residues. Germline CDR1 is SNHLY and CDR2 is FYNNEI. Here the CDR3 DNA reads TGTGCCAGCAGAGGTGGACAGGGGACGGGAGGAAACACCATATATTTT. Residues: CASRGGQGTGGNTIYF.

The gene calls are TRBV12-3 or TRBV12-4 and TRBJ2-3; D call uncertain. Trimming removed 4 bases from V and 3 bases from J, with 2 bases in between. The CDR3 runs 11 residues. CDR3 nucleotides: TGTGCCAGCAGTTCGACAGATACGCAGTATTTT. Encoded protein: CASSSTDTQYF.

This clone was seen only once. V and J are TRBV3-1 (or the pseudogene TRBV3-2) and TRBJ2-2; the match to TRBD2 covers 12 bases. CDR1 and CDR2 from the germline V gene are LGHDT and YNNKEL (reference sequence). V was clipped by 4 bases and J by 7 bases; unmatched bases: 7. CDR3 length: 16 amino acids. CDR3 in DNA: TGTGCCAGCAGCCGCGGACTAGCGGGGTATGTCGGGGAGCTGTTTTTT. It is translated as CASSRGLAGYVGELFF.

This rearrangement joins TRBV4-1 to TRBJ1-5, with no clear D. The V and J ends lost 0 bases and 10 bases respectively, with 10 bases between them. The CDR3 has 13 amino acids. Germline V lookup: CDR1 MGHRA, CDR2 YSYEKL. CDR3 bases: TGCGCCAGCAGCCAAGATACGCCCCAACCCCAGCATTTT. It translates to CASSQDTPQPQHF.

The chain links TRBV24-1 to TRBJ2-5; D tentatively fits TRBD1 or TRBD2 (5 bases each). Trimming removed 5 bases at V and 5 bases at J, with 14 bases between. CDR1 and CDR2 (germline): KGHDR, SFDVKD. The CDR3 is 14 amino acids. CDR3 nucleotide sequence: TGTGCCACCAGTGCCCCGGACGGGGCGGAGACCCAGTACTTC. As protein: CATSAPDGAETQYF.

The chain is built from TRBV18 and TRBJ1-4; TRBD1 matches 7 bases. Germline values: CDR1 KGHSH, CDR2 LQKENI. The length of the CDR3 is 15 residues. V was pared by 4 bases and J by 3 bases, with 5 bases of the junction left unmatched. CDR3 DNA sequence: TGTGCCAGCTCACTAACGCAGGGGGCTAATGAAAAACTGTTTTTT. It is translated as CASSLTQGANEKLFF.